The present T cell receptor (beta chain) was sequenced within a study of OX40 agonist ivuxolimab in advanced cancers. Study-wide background: The drug used for patients, ivuxolimab, was an agonistic anti-OX40 (CD134) antibody.

Sequenced by immunoSEQ multiplex PCR; TCRdb stores in-frame clones only, minus some. The top ten clones hold 0.75% of a sample with under 75,000 clones, 65% to 90% of them seen once. This clone was detected only once. This CDR3 has 14 residues. In germline, CDR1 is GTSNPN, CDR2 SVGIG (reference sequence). V lost 7 bases and J 4 bases, leaving 17 bases between the germline ends. Sequencing used CD4+ or CD8+ T cells sorted from blood, obtained in a trial of the OX40 agonist ivuxolimab. This clonotype was sampled from an adult with an advanced solid tumor such as melanoma, head and neck, liver or kidney cancer. The chain combines TRBV30 with TRBJ1-3; D not resolved. CDR3 protein: CAYNFGSKGNTIYF. The CDR3 bases are TGTGCCTATAACTTCGGCTCTAAAGGAAACACCATATATTTT.